The 18 T cell receptor beta chains reported below all come from one sample, sequenced in a study of cytomegalovirus exposure and HLA in healthy donors. The study ran its PCR with 60 Vbeta and 13 Jbeta primers. Assay used: immunoSEQ multiplex PCR; TCRdb lists only in-frame clones, some missing. The sample includes tens of thousands of clones, 65% to 85% of them seen just once. Material: PBMCs. These receptor sequences come from a man between 18 and 35 years old in good health and CMV-seronegative.

The CDR3 region is CASSFDGTNTGELFF. CDR3 nucleotides: TGCGCCAGCAGCTTCGACGGGACGAACACCGGGGAGCTGTTTTTT. The J gene is TRBJ2-2, the V gene TRBV5-1, with D perhaps TRBD2 (5 bases). Germline assignment: CDR1 SGHRS and CDR2 YFSETQ. The germline V and J ends were trimmed by 2 bases and 0 bases, with 8 bases remaining between them. CDR3 length: 15 residues.

The chain links TRBV11-3 to TRBJ2-3; D might be TRBD2 (6 bases). The CDR3 is 15 residues long. Trimming pared 1 base from V and 4 bases from J, leaving 12 bases between. Germline CDR1 reads SGHNT; CDR2 reads YENEEA. As DNA, the CDR3 is TGTGCCAGCAGCTTAGGGAGGGGAGTCCCAGATACGCAGTATTTT. Translation gives CASSLGRGVPDTQYF.

This chain joins TRBV7-9 and TRBJ2-5; D possibly corresponds to TRBD1 (7 bases). The CDR3 is 16 amino acids. Trimming cost V 5 bases and J 6 bases, with 22 bases left between them. Germline V gene lookup returns CDR1 SEHNR and CDR2 FQNEAQ (reference sequence). This CDR3 reads CASSPDARGDLKTQYF. The DNA for the CDR3 is TGTGCCAGCAGCCCCGACGCCAGGGGGGACCTCAAGACCCAGTACTTC.

The chain carries TRBV29-1 and TRBJ1-2; TRBD1 is a possible D gene (6 bases). Trimming cost V 4 bases and J 4 bases, with 16 bases left between them. This CDR3 has 14 amino acids. CDR1 is SQVTM and CDR2 is ANQGSEA in the germline V gene. The CDR3 sequence: CSVVPPDRPYGYTF. The CDR3 nucleotides are TGCAGCGTTGTCCCACCCGACAGGCCCTATGGCTACACCTTC.

The V call is TRBV30, the J call TRBJ1-1; TRBD1 aligns across 9 bases. Losses at the gene ends were 0 bases for V and 6 bases for J; bases not matched to a gene: 8. Germline V CDR1 and CDR2: GTSNPN, SVGIG (reference sequence). This CDR3 has 15 residues. The CDR3 nucleotides are TGTGCCTGGAGTGTACTGGACAGGGGAGGTCCTGAAGCTTTCTTT. Its protein product is CAWSVLDRGGPEAFF.

The chain is built from TRBV4-3 and TRBJ2-2, with 11 positions matching TRBD2. The V and J ends lost 2 bases and 5 bases, in that order; junction bases with no gene match: 10. The CDR3 length is 18 residues. The germline gives CDR1 LGHNA, CDR2 YSLEER. CDR3 DNA: TGCGCCAGCAGCCAATGGCTAGCGGGAGGTTCGGTGACCGGGGAGCTGTTTTTT. Translating gives CASSQWLAGGSVTGELFF.

This clone came up a few times. J is TRBJ2-6 and V is TRBV27, with D unresolved. The ends were cut back, 2 bases at V and 4 bases at J, with 6 bases in the middle. Per germline, CDR1 MNHEY and CDR2 SMNVEV (reference sequence). CDR3 length: 14 amino acids. The CDR3 DNA is TGTGCCAGCAGTTTAGGCTCCGGGGCCAACGTCCTGACTTTC. Amino acid sequence: CASSLGSGANVLTF.

The count of this clone is one. The same CDR3 is also encoded by other DNA sequences in this sample. This sequence joins TRBV6-5 and TRBJ1-5; no clear D gene. The CDR3 covers 14 residues. Germline-derived CDR1 and CDR2 are MNHEY and SVGAGI. The V end was cut by 7 bases, the J end by 0 bases, with 10 bases between. This CDR3 reads CASMGRYSNQPQHF. CDR3 DNA: TGTGCCAGCATGGGGAGGTATAGCAATCAGCCCCAGCATTTT.

About this clone: Other DNA sequences in the sample encode the same CDR3. The J gene is TRBJ1-5, the V gene TRBV7-9, with a possible D match to TRBD1 (5 bases). CDR3 length equals 14 residues. CDR1 and CDR2 from the germline V gene are SEHNR and FQNEAQ (reference sequence). Deletions cut 1 base from V and 2 bases from J, with 6 bases between. The CDR3 bases are TGTGCCAGCAGCTTAGGGGGCGGCAATCAGCCCCAGCATTTT. Its protein product is CASSLGGGNQPQHF.

V gene TRBV18 combines with J gene TRBJ2-1, with a possible D match to TRBD2 (5 bases). Trimming stripped 3 bases from V and 9 bases from J, with 21 bases between. The CDR3 covers 16 residues. Germline V CDR1 and CDR2: KGHSH, LQKENI. This chain's CDR3 is CASSPALSGLLVEQFF. CDR3 nucleotide sequence: TGTGCCAGCTCACCTGCTCTCAGTGGACTTTTGGTTGAGCAGTTCTTC.

V usage is TRBV10-2 and J usage is TRBJ1-1; 7 positions match TRBD1. The trim removed 3 bases at V and 6 bases at J, leaving 10 bases unmatched. Germline-derived CDR1 and CDR2 are WSHSY and SAAADI. The CDR3 sequence is 15 residues long. The CDR3 nucleotides are TGCGCCAGCAGTGACGAATACAGGGGTCGCCCTGAAGCTTTCTTT. This gives the protein CASSDEYRGRPEAFF.

This clone has a single count. The chain couples TRBV7-2 to TRBJ1-3; D gene uncertain. This CDR3 comprises 14 residues. Trimming took 6 bases from V and 0 from J, leaving 9 bases between them. CDR1 is SGHTA and CDR2 is FQGNSA in the germline V gene. CDR3 region: CASSRISSGNTIYF. DNA of the CDR3: TGTGCCAGCAGTCGTATCAGCTCTGGAAACACCATATATTTT.

The V and J genes are TRBV5-1 and TRBJ2-3; tentative D call: TRBD2 (6 bases). Between the trimmed V and J ends, which lost 4 bases and 3 bases, there was a span of 15 bases. CDR1 SGHRS and CDR2 YFSETQ come from the germline V gene. The CDR3 contains 15 residues. The CDR3 here is CASSAGSWGTDTQYF. CDR3 nucleotides: TGCGCCAGCAGCGCGGGATCCTGGGGGACAGATACGCAGTATTTT.

The chain links TRBV25-1 to TRBJ2-1, with TRBD1 as a possible D gene (6 bases). This CDR3 contains 12 residues. Deletions cut 6 bases from V and 9 bases from J, with 12 bases between. CDR1 is MGHDK and CDR2 is SYGVNS in the germline V gene. The CDR3 region is CASRRQAGEQFF. CDR3 DNA sequence: TGTGCCAGCAGAAGACAGGCTGGTGAGCAGTTCTTC.

The chain employs TRBV7-9 and TRBJ1-2; possible D gene TRBD1, 5 bases. The CDR3 loop spans 16 amino acids. Per germline, CDR1 SEHNR and CDR2 FQNEAQ (reference sequence). The V and J ends lost 1 base and 2 bases respectively, with 14 bases between them. The CDR3, as DNA: TGTGCCAGCAGCTTAGGTCAGGGTATAGTGAACTATGGCTACACCTTC. Its protein product is CASSLGQGIVNYGYTF.

The chain's CDR3 is CASSLPGPNTEAFF. The CDR3 nucleotides read TGTGCCAGCAGCTTGCCAGGGCCGAACACTGAAGCTTTCTTT. The chain combines TRBV5-4 with TRBJ1-1; TRBD1 might be the D (5 bases). The CDR3 totals 14 residues. Trimming pared 1 base from V and 1 base from J, leaving 8 bases between. Germline values: CDR1 SGHNT, CDR2 YYREEE (reference sequence).

The V call is TRBV2, the J call TRBJ1-4; possible D gene TRBD1, 5 bases. This CDR3 has 14 residues. V was cut by 5 bases and J by 5 bases, with 12 bases left in between. Looked up from germline, CDR1 is SNHLY and CDR2 is FYNNEI. CDR3 nucleotides: TGTGCCAGCAGTAAAGGGGAGGCGAATGAAAAACTGTTTTTT. Protein sequence: CASSKGEANEKLFF. The full variable domain, its missing parts supplied by reference TRBV2 and TRBJ1-4, is EPEVTQTPSHQVTQMGQEVILRCVPISNHLYFYWYRQILGQKVEFLVSFYNNEISEKSEIFDDQFSVERPDGSNFTLKIRSTKLEDSAMYFCASSKGEANEKLFFGSGTQLSVL.

The chain employs TRBV29-1 and TRBJ2-3, with D maybe TRBD2 (6 bases). Trimming stripped 6 bases from V and 3 bases from J, with 19 bases between. This CDR3 region has 15 residues. Per germline, CDR1 SQVTM and CDR2 ANQGSEA. CDR3 coding DNA: TGCAGCGTAGGTATCGCGGGGCCTTTGACAGATACGCAGTATTTT. Its translation: CSVGIAGPLTDTQYF.